The 20 T cell receptor beta chains presented below share a single source sample, sequenced in a study of identical twins. TCRdb re-derived calls from the 5' RACE reads in MiXCR, one entry per CDR3 protein. Among roughly 770,000 distinct CDR3 sequences listed, about 18% were seen once. These sequences were also reported in another study, on T cells expressing NK-cell markers.

The sequenced material came from PBMCs. These receptors all stem from a woman under 30 in good health.

The V gene is TRBV24-1, the J gene TRBJ2-5, with D unresolved. V lost 5 bases to trimming and J lost 3 bases, with 9 bases between them. Germline V gives CDR1 KGHDR, CDR2 SFDVKD. There are 13 residues in the CDR3. This CDR3 is CATSAGQEETQYF. The CDR3 DNA is TGTGCCACCAGTGCAGGTCAGGAAGAGACCCAGTACTTC.

This clonotype has a single count. This chain connects TRBV7-2 to TRBJ2-3, with 10 bases identical to TRBD2. The CDR3 loop spans 16 amino acids. The V gene's germline CDR1 is SGHTA and CDR2 FQGNSA. V lost 5 bases to trimming and J lost 5 bases; unmatched junction nucleotides: 10. CDR3 bases: TGTGCCAGCAGCGGCTTATTAGCGGGAGGAGGAGATACGCAGTATTTT. Protein: CASSGLLAGGGDTQYF.

Many counts were recorded for this clonotype. The chain combines TRBV20-1 with TRBJ2-1; TRBD2 aligns across 9 bases. Germline CDR1 DFQATT, CDR2 SNEGSKA (reference sequence). With V trimmed by 4 bases and J by 4 bases, 8 bases remained unmatched. The CDR3 consists of 15 residues. CDR3 DNA: TGCAGTGCTACGCCTATAGCGGGAGCTTACAATGAGCAGTTCTTC. As protein: CSATPIAGAYNEQFF.

This clonotype was seen a handful of times. The chain combines TRBV15 with TRBJ1-1, with D possibly TRBD1 on 5 matching bases. The germline V and J ends were trimmed by 1 base and 4 bases, with 13 bases remaining between them. Germline V CDR1 and CDR2: LNHNV, YYDKDF (reference sequence). The CDR3 contains 15 residues. CDR3 amino acids: CATSRVSGAVTEAFF. In DNA, the CDR3 is TGTGCCACCAGCAGAGTCAGTGGGGCAGTCACTGAAGCTTTCTTT. The whole variable domain, remainder taken from reference TRBV15 and TRBJ1-1, is DAMVIQNPRYQVTQFGKPVTLSCSQTLNHNVMYWYQQKSSQAPKLLFHYYDKDFNNEADTPDNFQSRRPNTSFCFLDIRSPGLGDTAMYLCATSRVSGAVTEAFFGQGTRLTVV.

The chain uses TRBV18 and TRBJ2-3; no firm D call. Germline V gene lookup returns CDR1 KGHSH and CDR2 LQKENI. CDR3 length equals 14 residues. Between the trimmed V and J ends, which lost 6 bases and 5 bases, there was a span of 15 bases. CDR3 loop: CASSLTSVEDTQYF. CDR3 sequence (DNA): TGTGCCAGCTCCCTGACCTCTGTTGAAGATACGCAGTATTTT.

In its sample, this clonotype was seen many times. This rearrangement joins TRBV6-5 to TRBJ2-2; D is possibly TRBD1 (6 bases). This CDR3 region has 15 residues. The V gene lost 0 bases and the J gene lost 1 base, with 6 bases spanning the gap. Germline CDR1 MNHEY, CDR2 SVGAGI. Here the CDR3 reads CASSYSTGNTGELFF. The CDR3 nucleotides read TGTGCCAGCAGTTACTCGACAGGGAACACCGGGGAGCTGTTTTTT.

Only a few counts were recorded for this clonotype. The chain couples TRBV29-1 to TRBJ2-3, with D uncertain. V lost 0 bases and J 7 bases, leaving 17 bases between the germline ends. Germline V gives CDR1 SQVTM, CDR2 ANQGSEA. The CDR3 length is 15 residues. The CDR3 protein is CSVEDRPGLRHTQYF. In DNA form, the CDR3 reads TGCAGCGTTGAAGATAGGCCAGGCCTGAGGCATACGCAGTATTTT.

This clonotype appeared a few times. This chain joins TRBV20-1 and TRBJ2-1; TRBD2 matches at 8 bases. This CDR3 contains 14 residues. Per germline, CDR1 DFQATT and CDR2 SNEGSKA (reference sequence). The junction had 2 bases not matched to a gene; V was cut back by 1 base and J by 3 bases. The CDR3 DNA reads as TGCAGTGCTAGAGGTAGCGGGAACTACAATGAGCAGTTCTTC. Translating it yields CSARGSGNYNEQFF.

In this sample, this clonotype turned up a few times. The CDR3 loop is CASSPTIALAGGLGEQFF. CDR3 DNA: TGTGCCAGCAGCCCCACGATCGCACTAGCGGGAGGGCTTGGTGAGCAGTTCTTC. The J gene is TRBJ2-1, the V gene TRBV7-7; TRBD2 matches at 13 bases. With 5 bases clipped from V and 9 bases from J, the junction kept 16 bases outside the gene matches. CDR1 and CDR2 from the germline V gene are SSHAT and FNYEAQ (reference sequence). The CDR3 covers 18 residues.

This chain links TRBV10-2 with TRBJ1-5; a possible D gene is TRBD1 (6 bases). V was clipped by 2 bases and J by 6 bases, with 8 bases between them. CDR1 is WSHSY and CDR2 is SAAADI in the germline V gene. This CDR3 spans 13 amino acids. In DNA, the CDR3 is TGCGCCAGCAGTGAGCAAGGGGGTCAGCCCCAGCATTTT. Translating it yields CASSEQGGQPQHF.

V and J are TRBV11-2 and TRBJ2-7; TRBD1 matches at 9 bases. Germline CDR1 and CDR2: SGHAT and FQNNGV. This CDR3 is 13 amino acids long. J lost 8 bases, V lost 5 bases, and 7 bases had no gene match. CDR3: CASSPGTGWQQYF. The CDR3 DNA reads as TGTGCCAGCAGCCCCGGGACAGGGTGGCAGCAGTACTTC.

In this sample, this clonotype turned up a few times. The chain couples TRBV2 to TRBJ2-3; D is ambiguous. The CDR3 is 14 amino acids. Looked up from germline, CDR1 is SNHLY and CDR2 is FYNNEI. V was shortened by 8 bases and J by 4 bases, with 16 bases between the two germline ends. Written as DNA, the CDR3 is TGTGCCAGCGGACGTAGCAGGAGTGCAGATACGCAGTATTTT. Protein sequence: CASGRSRSADTQYF.

The rearrangement uses TRBV20-1 and TRBJ2-5, with 7 bases identical to TRBD2. CDR1 DFQATT and CDR2 SNEGSKA come from the germline V gene (reference sequence). This CDR3 is 14 amino acids long. The V gene end was trimmed by 2 bases and the J gene end by 4 bases; junction bases not matched to a gene: 7. The CDR3 spells CSARPTSRLETQYF. DNA for the CDR3: TGCAGTGCTAGACCGACTAGCCGTCTAGAGACCCAGTACTTC.

This clonotype was observed a few times. The chain employs TRBV20-1 and TRBJ2-7; D may be TRBD2 (5 bases). The CDR3 totals 12 residues. CDR1 is DFQATT and CDR2 is SNEGSKA in the germline V gene (reference sequence). The V end was cut by 1 base, the J end by 6 bases, with 10 bases between. Here the CDR3 DNA reads TGCAGTGCTAGAGGGTCGGGGATCGAGCAGTACTTC. This encodes CSARGSGIEQYF.

This clonotype was observed many times. The chain has TRBV12-3 or TRBV12-4 and TRBJ2-7; a weak D match, TRBD2 (5 bases). The CDR3 runs to 13 residues. V lost 3 bases and J 3 bases, leaving 9 bases between the germline ends. CDR3 nucleotide sequence: TGTGCCAGCAGTTTCGGGGTCAACTACGAGCAGTACTTC. Translating gives CASSFGVNYEQYF.

This clonotype was seen a few times. This sequence joins TRBV20-1 and TRBJ2-1, with D tentatively TRBD1 or TRBD2 (5 bases each). Trimming stripped 2 bases from V and 8 bases from J, with 19 bases between. Germline-derived CDR1 and CDR2 are DFQATT and SNEGSKA (reference sequence). The CDR3 is 15 residues long. The CDR3 sequence: CSARSTGGGGHEQFF. The CDR3 DNA is TGCAGTGCTAGATCAACGGGCGGTGGGGGTCATGAGCAGTTCTTC.

V gene TRBV29-1 combines with J gene TRBJ2-7, with D possibly matching TRBD1 (7 bases). Germline V gene data show CDR1 as SQVTM and CDR2 as ANQGSEA. CDR3 length: 14 amino acids. The V and J ends lost 7 bases and 0 bases respectively, with 16 bases between them. In DNA form, the CDR3 reads TGCAGCGCCAGGGGGAGTAGCGGCTCCTACGAGCAGTACTTC. This codes for CSARGSSGSYEQYF.

In this sample, this clonotype turned up a few times. V usage is TRBV6-5 and J usage is TRBJ2-1, with no clear D. Germline CDR1 reads MNHEY; CDR2 reads SVGAGI. The CDR3 loop spans 16 amino acids. Trimming removed 1 base from V and 0 bases from J, with 10 bases in between. This CDR3 reads CASSYLIISSYNEQFF. CDR3 in DNA: TGTGCCAGCAGTTACTTGATAATAAGCTCCTACAATGAGCAGTTCTTC.

J is TRBJ2-7 and V is TRBV3-1; no clear D. The germline V gene has CDR1 LGHDT and CDR2 YNNKEL (reference sequence). CDR3 length: 16 residues. Trimming cost V 2 bases and J 1 base, with 15 bases left between them. CDR3 sequence: CASSQLNRARSYEQYF. In DNA, the CDR3 is TGTGCCAGCAGCCAACTCAACAGAGCGCGTTCCTACGAGCAGTACTTC.

This chain links TRBV10-3 with TRBJ2-7, with D maybe TRBD1 (6 bases). CDR1 is ENHRY, CDR2 SYGVKD, per germline. The CDR3 runs 14 residues. Trimming took 0 bases from V and 6 from J, leaving 12 bases between them. CDR3 sequence reads: CAISESLQGSEQYF. The CDR3 DNA is TGTGCCATCAGTGAGTCGCTACAGGGTTCCGAGCAGTACTTC.